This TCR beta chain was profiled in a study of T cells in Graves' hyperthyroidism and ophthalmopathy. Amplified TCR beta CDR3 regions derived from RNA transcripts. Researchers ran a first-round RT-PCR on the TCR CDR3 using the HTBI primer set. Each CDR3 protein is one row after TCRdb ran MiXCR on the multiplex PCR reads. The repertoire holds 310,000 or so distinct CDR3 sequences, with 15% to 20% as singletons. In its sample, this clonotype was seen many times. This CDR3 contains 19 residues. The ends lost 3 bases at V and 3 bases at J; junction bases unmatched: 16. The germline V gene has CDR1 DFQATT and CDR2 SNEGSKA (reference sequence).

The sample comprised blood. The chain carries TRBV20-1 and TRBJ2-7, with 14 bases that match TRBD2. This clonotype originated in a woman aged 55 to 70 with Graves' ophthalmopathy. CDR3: CSARTLGTSGGSSGYEQYF. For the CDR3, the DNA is TGCAGTGCTAGGACCTTGGGGACTAGCGGGGGATCGTCCGGCTACGAGCAGTACTTC.